The clone carrying this TCR beta chain was counted many times. The antigen is unknown. This specimen belongs to a study of T cell repertoires in cytomegalovirus infection. Study information: Both a matching HLA type and CMV infection were indicated by public TCR beta signatures. Overall study results and limits: In two of eight donors, the top clonotype was HLA-C-restricted CMV-specific.

The CDR3 extends over 15 amino acids. V was clipped by 5 bases and J by 3 bases, with 17 bases between them. TCRdb analysed the reads with MiXCR anew, one entry per CDR3 protein. In the table there are roughly 300,000 distinct CDR3 sequences, roughly 26% of which are singletons. The specimen sequenced was PBMCs. This receptor was obtained from a human donor in good health (CMV status not recorded). Some clones in this sample may be carry-over from other donors' samples. The chain combines TRBV12-3 or TRBV12-4 with TRBJ2-7, with TRBD1 as a possible D gene (7 bases). The CDR3 spells CASSPRGDSLYEQYF. The CDR3 nucleotides are TGTGCCAGCAGTCCCAGGGGGGACAGCCTCTACGAGCAGTACTTC.